The T cell receptor beta chain described here comes from a study of T cell responses to AZD1222 COVID-19 vaccine. Data came from immunoSEQ multiplex PCR; TCRdb stores just in-frame clones and leaves some out. The table includes about 120,000 clones, approximately 91% detected once. The CDR3 is made up of 16 amino acids. The germline V gene has CDR1 SEHNR and CDR2 FQNEAQ (reference sequence). V dropped 5 bases and J dropped 3 bases, with 19 bases sitting between them. This chain joins TRBV7-9 and TRBJ1-1; D is perhaps TRBD1 (5 bases). The sample here was peripheral blood, taken on day 0 of AZD1222 vaccination. This receptor was identified in an adult in good health. The CDR3 DNA follows: TGTGCCAGCAGCCTCGACACGACCTGGGGGGACACTGAAGCTTTCTTT. Residues: CASSLDTTWGDTEAFF.